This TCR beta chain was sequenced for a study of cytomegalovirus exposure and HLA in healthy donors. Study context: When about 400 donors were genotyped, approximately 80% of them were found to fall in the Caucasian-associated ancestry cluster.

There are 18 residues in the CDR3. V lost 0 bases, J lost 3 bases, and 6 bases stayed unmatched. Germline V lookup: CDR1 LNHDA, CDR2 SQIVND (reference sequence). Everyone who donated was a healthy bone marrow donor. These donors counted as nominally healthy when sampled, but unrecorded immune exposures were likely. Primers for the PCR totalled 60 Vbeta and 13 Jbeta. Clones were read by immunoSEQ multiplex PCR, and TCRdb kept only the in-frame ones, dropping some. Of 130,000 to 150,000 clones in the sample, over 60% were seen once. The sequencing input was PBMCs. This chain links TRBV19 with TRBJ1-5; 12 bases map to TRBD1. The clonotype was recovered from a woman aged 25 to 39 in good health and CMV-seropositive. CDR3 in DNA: TGTGCCAGTAGTATAGATAGGGGACAGGGGGCGACCAATCAGCCCCAGCATTTT. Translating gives CASSIDRGQGATNQPQHF.